Below, 26 T cell receptor beta chains from the same sample are listed, as sequenced in a study of shared clonotypes between healthy human individuals. Only in-frame clones appear in the TCRdb table, and some are missing; sequencing was by immunoSEQ multiplex PCR. Of about 100,000 clones in the sample, less than 80% were seen once. Sample: memory CD8+ T cells sorted from blood. Subset described: CD45RO+ cells pooled with CCR7-negative TemRA cells. The receptors originated from a woman in her 30s in good health.

This clone has only one observation. The chain is built from TRBV5-4 and TRBJ2-3; D remains unclear. The V gene lost 1 base and the J gene lost 1 base, with 7 bases spanning the gap. From germline, CDR1 is SGHNT and CDR2 YYREEE (reference sequence). This CDR3 is built from 14 residues. This CDR3 reads CASSLSSRTDTQYF. CDR3 in DNA: TGTGCCAGCAGCTTGTCTAGTCGCACAGATACGCAGTATTTT.

DNA for the CDR3: TGTGCCAGCAGTTTTCGTGGACAGGCACCCGCCCCAGGCTACGAGCAGTACTTC. It encodes CASSFRGQAPAPGYEQYF. The rearrangement joins TRBV28 to TRBJ2-7, with 7 bases aligning to TRBD1. Unmatched junction bases numbered 17, after V lost 3 bases and J lost 3 bases. This CDR3 region has 18 residues. Germline V gene lookup returns CDR1 MDHEN and CDR2 SYDVKM. Drawing the rest from reference TRBV28 and TRBJ2-7, the complete variable domain is DVKVTQSSRYLVKRTGEKVFLECVQDMDHENMFWYRQDPGLGLRLIYFSYDVKMKEKGDIPEGYSVSREKKERFSLILESASTNQTSMYLCASSFRGQAPAPGYEQYFGPGTRLTVT.

In its sample, this clone was seen a few times. The V and J genes are TRBV28 and TRBJ2-3; 10 bases line up with TRBD2. After removal of 6 bases from V and 0 bases from J, the junction contained 3 bases not matched to a gene. CDR3 length: 15 residues. Germline lookup yields CDR1 MDHEN and CDR2 SYDVKM. The CDR3: CASSVAGGSTDTQYF. CDR3 coding DNA: TGTGCCAGCAGCGTAGCGGGGGGTAGCACAGATACGCAGTATTTT.

V and J are TRBV7-2 and TRBJ2-7; TRBD1 might be the D (5 bases). The CDR3 has 14 amino acids. Germline V gives CDR1 SGHTA, CDR2 FQGNSA. Between the trimmed V and J ends, which lost 4 bases and 3 bases, there was a span of 13 bases. The CDR3 DNA follows: TGTGCCAGCAGCTGGCAGGGTGGGGACTACGAGCAGTACTTC. Its protein is CASSWQGGDYEQYF.

This clone was counted a few times. V is TRBV5-1 and J is TRBJ2-1; D is perhaps TRBD1 or TRBD2 (5 bases each). Germline V lookup: CDR1 SGHRS, CDR2 YFSETQ. V was shortened by 3 bases and J by 4 bases, with 8 bases between the two germline ends. CDR3 length equals 13 residues. CDR3 sequence reads: CASSSGRYNEQFF. The DNA of the CDR3 is TGCGCCAGCAGCTCGGGACGGTACAATGAGCAGTTCTTC. The full variable domain, rest sourced from reference TRBV5-1 and TRBJ2-1, is KAGVTQTPRYLIKTRGQQVTLSCSPISGHRSVSWYQQTPGQGLQFLFEYFSETQRNKGNFPGRFSGRQFSNSRSEMNVSTLELGDSALYLCASSSGRYNEQFFGPGTRLTVL.

The chain is built from TRBV19 and TRBJ1-5, with TRBD1 as a possible D gene (5 bases). Between the trimmed V and J ends, which lost 7 bases and 2 bases, there was a span of 15 bases. The CDR3 length is 15 residues. Germline CDR1 reads LNHDA; CDR2 reads SQIVND (reference sequence). The CDR3 loop reads CASKVRETGNQPQHF. The CDR3 bases are TGTGCCAGTAAGGTCAGGGAAACGGGCAATCAGCCCCAGCATTTT.

V usage is TRBV15 and J usage is TRBJ2-2; D is uncertain. The ends were cut back, 0 bases at V and 5 bases at J, with 10 bases in the middle. The CDR3 sequence is 15 residues long. The germline V gene has CDR1 LNHNV and CDR2 YYDKDF (reference sequence). The CDR3 DNA reads as TGTGCCACCAGCAGAGAGGACCGGCGGACCGGGGAGCTGTTTTTT. Translated, it gives CATSREDRRTGELFF.

The chain employs TRBV27 and TRBJ2-7; no definite D call. CDR3 length: 13 residues. CDR1 is MNHEY and CDR2 is SMNVEV in the germline V gene (reference sequence). V was shortened by 5 bases and J by 3 bases, with 11 bases between the two germline ends. This chain's CDR3 is CASSEVWGYEQYF. The CDR3 DNA reads as TGTGCCAGCAGTGAGGTGTGGGGCTACGAGCAGTACTTC.

The chain couples TRBV7-2 to TRBJ2-7; 9 bases line up with TRBD1. This CDR3 is built from 14 residues. Unmatched junction bases numbered 7, after V lost 7 bases and J lost 3 bases. The germline gives CDR1 SGHTA, CDR2 FQGNSA. The CDR3 is CASTQPTGGYEQYF. The CDR3 bases are TGTGCCAGCACCCAGCCGACAGGGGGCTACGAGCAGTACTTC.

The chain is built from TRBV6-1 and TRBJ2-5; 12 nucleotides align to TRBD2. Germline-derived CDR1 and CDR2 are MNHNS and SASEGT. The V segment lost 4 bases and the J segment 2 bases; nucleotides outside the gene matches: 8. CDR3 length: 17 residues. CDR3 sequence: CASSGLAGVYTQETQYF. The CDR3 DNA reads TGTGCCAGCAGTGGACTAGCGGGAGTTTACACGCAAGAGACCCAGTACTTC.

CDR3 sequence reads: CASSSGGTSGIPGELFF. Written as DNA, the CDR3 is TGCGCCAGCAGCTCGGGGGGGACTAGCGGGATCCCCGGGGAGCTGTTTTTT. J is TRBJ2-2 and V is TRBV5-1; 13 bases agree with TRBD2. This CDR3 spans 17 amino acids. Germline CDR1 reads SGHRS; CDR2 reads YFSETQ. Germline trimming cut 3 bases from V and 6 bases from J; bases unmatched to any gene: 8.

This chain joins TRBV10-2 and TRBJ1-1; no clear D. Deletions cut 5 bases from V and 0 bases from J, with 4 bases between. The CDR3 has 12 residues. CDR1 WSHSY and CDR2 SAAADI come from the germline V gene. CDR3 residues: CASSPMNTEAFF. CDR3 bases: TGCGCCAGCAGTCCGATGAACACTGAAGCTTTCTTT.

CDR3 amino acids: CASSISSVRGNLETQYF. Written as DNA, the CDR3 is TGTGCCAGTAGTATAAGTTCGGTCCGCGGGAACCTAGAGACCCAGTACTTC. The gene calls are TRBV19 and TRBJ2-5; D might be TRBD2 (6 bases). Germline V gene lookup returns CDR1 LNHDA and CDR2 SQIVND (reference sequence). CDR3 length equals 17 residues. The V and J ends lost 2 bases and 4 bases respectively, with 20 bases between them.

This sequence joins TRBV7-2 and TRBJ2-7; TRBD2 agrees at 8 bases. This CDR3 is built from 14 residues. The junction had 5 bases not matched to a gene; V was cut back by 5 bases and J by 2 bases. Germline CDR1 is SGHTA and CDR2 is FQGNSA. The CDR3 coding sequence is TGTGCCAGCAGCATTAGCGGGATTCCCTACGAGCAGTACTTC. Translated, it gives CASSISGIPYEQYF.

This sequence joins TRBV9 and TRBJ2-5, with 10 positions matching TRBD2. Germline V gene data show CDR1 as SGDLS and CDR2 as YYNGEE. J was trimmed by 4 bases and V by 3 bases; bases with no gene match: 0. The CDR3 totals 13 residues. This CDR3 reads CASSASGRETQYF. In DNA form, the CDR3 reads TGTGCCAGCAGCGCTAGCGGGAGAGAGACCCAGTACTTC. The whole variable domain, remainder taken from reference TRBV9 and TRBJ2-5, is DSGVTQTPKHLITATGQRVTLRCSPRSGDLSVYWYQQSLDQGLQFLIQYYNGEERAKGNILERFSAQQFPDLHSELNLSSLELGDSALYFCASSASGRETQYFGPGTRLLVL.

This clone was observed a few times. This chain uses TRBV6-1 with TRBJ2-2; perhaps TRBD2 as D (6 bases). The CDR3 runs to 13 residues. Trimming took off 7 bases at V and 3 bases at J, with 9 bases between the two ends. Germline values: CDR1 MNHNS, CDR2 SASEGT. CDR3 DNA: TGTGCCAGCACTGCTAGCGACACCGGGGAGCTGTTTTTT. Protein product: CASTASDTGELFF.

The chain employs TRBV5-1 and TRBJ2-7; 13 bases map to TRBD2. Trimming removed 4 bases from V and 6 bases from J; junction bases left unmatched: 7. The CDR3 spans 15 residues. Per germline, CDR1 SGHRS and CDR2 YFSETQ. CDR3 residues: CASSTGLAGVGEQYF. The CDR3, as DNA: TGCGCCAGCAGCACCGGACTAGCGGGAGTGGGCGAGCAGTACTTC.

V is TRBV27 and J is TRBJ2-7; TRBD2 matches at 14 bases. Germline V gene lookup returns CDR1 MNHEY and CDR2 SMNVEV (reference sequence). J lost 0 bases, V lost 6 bases, and 1 base had no gene match. The CDR3 totals 15 residues. CDR3 nucleotide sequence: TGTGCCAGCAGGGGGACTAGCGGGAGCTCCTACGAGCAGTACTTC. Residues: CASRGTSGSSYEQYF.

The chain has TRBV11-3 and TRBJ2-2; perhaps TRBD1 as D (5 bases). The V gene lost 0 bases and the J gene lost 3 bases, with 20 bases spanning the gap. CDR1 SGHNT and CDR2 YENEEA come from the germline V gene. The CDR3 runs 19 residues. The CDR3 DNA is TGTGCCAGCAGCTTAGATCAATTTGGGTCAGGGAAAGACACCGGGGAGCTGTTTTTT. Translation gives CASSLDQFGSGKDTGELFF.

J is TRBJ1-1 and V is TRBV7-2; TRBD1 matches at 7 bases. Germline-derived CDR1 and CDR2 are SGHTA and FQGNSA. This CDR3 spans 14 amino acids. V shed 3 bases, J shed 3 bases, and the junction held 4 bases outside the gene matches. CDR3 residues: CASSLSRGDTEAFF. In DNA form, the CDR3 reads TGTGCCAGCAGCTTGTCCAGGGGGGACACTGAAGCTTTCTTT.

The chain combines TRBV11-2 with TRBJ2-2; D may be TRBD1 or TRBD2 (5 bases each). Germline V gene lookup returns CDR1 SGHAT and CDR2 FQNNGV. This CDR3 spans 16 amino acids. The V end lost 4 bases, the J end lost 4 bases, and 16 bases lay between the germline ends. Here the CDR3 reads CASSWRAGLGTGELFF. The CDR3 coding sequence is TGTGCCAGCAGCTGGCGGGCAGGGTTGGGCACCGGGGAGCTGTTTTTT.

This clone has more than one count but fewer than ten. The chain has TRBV4-2 and TRBJ2-7, with TRBD2 as a possible D gene (7 bases). The CDR3 is 16 amino acids. Trimming pared 0 bases from V and 5 bases from J, leaving 17 bases between. Germline V CDR1 and CDR2: LGHNA, YNFKEQ. CDR3 sequence (DNA): TGTGCCAGCAGCCAAGATAGCGAACAGGGAGGGAACGAGCAGTACTTC. Encoded protein: CASSQDSEQGGNEQYF.

The V call is TRBV7-6, the J call TRBJ2-1; 7 bases line up with TRBD2. This CDR3 has 15 residues. In germline, CDR1 is SGHVS, CDR2 FNYEAQ. With V trimmed by 1 base and J by 9 bases, 9 bases remained unmatched. This CDR3 reads CASSLVGGSFGEQFF. Here the CDR3 DNA reads TGTGCCAGCAGCTTAGTTGGCGGGAGTTTCGGTGAGCAGTTCTTC.

This chain links TRBV6-6 with TRBJ1-2, with 8 bases that match TRBD1. Germline assignment: CDR1 MNHNY and CDR2 SVGAGI (reference sequence). V gave up 2 bases and J gave up 6 bases; unmatched junction bases: 8. The length of the CDR3 is 15 residues. The CDR3 DNA follows: TGTGCCAGCAGTTACACCTCGACAGGGGAGGATGGCTACACCTTC. It yields the protein CASSYTSTGEDGYTF.

The chain couples TRBV10-3 to TRBJ1-2; D may be TRBD1 (5 bases). Trimming pared 5 bases from V and 1 base from J, leaving 14 bases between. Germline loops: CDR1 ENHRY, CDR2 SYGVKD. There are 15 residues in the CDR3. CDR3 region: CAISKGADLNYGYTF. CDR3 nucleotide sequence: TGTGCCATCAGTAAAGGGGCCGACCTTAACTATGGCTACACCTTC.

This clone was recorded only once. The genes are TRBV4-1 and TRBJ2-7, with 9 bases matching TRBD2. J lost 4 bases, V lost 0 bases, and 7 bases had no gene match. The CDR3 contains 16 residues. CDR1 is MGHRA, CDR2 YSYEKL, per germline. The CDR3 reads CASSQDPAGGFYEQYF. The CDR3 bases are TGCGCCAGCAGCCAAGATCCAGCGGGAGGTTTTTACGAGCAGTACTTC.